These 26 T cell receptor beta chains were all obtained from the same sample, sequenced in a study of blood T cell repertoires in COVID-19. Repertoires were generated with immunoSEQ multiplex PCR, while TCRdb's copy carries only in-frame clones and drops some. Here the sample spans roughly 110,000 clones, over 80% being singletons. Source material: peripheral blood. The receptors shown here come from a woman aged 50 to 60 with acute or convalescent COVID-19.

The chain is built from TRBV25-1 and TRBJ2-2, with TRBD1 as a possible D gene (6 bases). CDR3 length equals 16 residues. Germline V gives CDR1 MGHDK, CDR2 SYGVNS. The germline V and J ends were trimmed by 3 bases and 2 bases, with 13 bases remaining between them. CDR3: CASSDLGHVNTGELFF. The CDR3 coding sequence is TGTGCCAGCAGTGACCTGGGACACGTAAACACCGGGGAGCTGTTTTTT.

The rearrangement uses TRBV4-2 and TRBJ1-3; D is possibly TRBD1 (5 bases). The CDR3 is made up of 15 amino acids. The V end lost 5 bases, the J end lost 4 bases, and 15 bases lay between the germline ends. Germline CDR1 reads LGHNA; CDR2 reads YNFKEQ. The CDR3 DNA follows: TGTGCCAGCAGCTCTGCGGGGGGGGACGGAAACACCATATATTTT. It specifies CASSSAGGDGNTIYF.

The genes are TRBV6-5 and TRBJ2-1, with 11 bases that match TRBD1. The trim removed 6 bases at V and 9 bases at J, leaving 10 bases unmatched. The germline CDR1 and CDR2 sequences are MNHEY and SVGAGI. The CDR3 sequence is 15 residues long. CDR3: CASSRPGQGVGEQFF. The CDR3 DNA follows: TGTGCCAGCAGCCGACCGGGACAGGGGGTTGGTGAGCAGTTCTTC.

The V gene is TRBV9, the J gene TRBJ2-5; TRBD1 agrees at 8 bases. The ends lost 1 base at V and 4 bases at J; junction bases unmatched: 3. Looked up from germline, CDR1 is SGDLS and CDR2 is YYNGEE. The CDR3 is made up of 14 amino acids. CDR3 nucleotides: TGTGCCAGCAGCGTACAGGGGGCGTCAGAGACCCAGTACTTC. This sequence encodes CASSVQGASETQYF.

V gene TRBV19 combines with J gene TRBJ1-1, with 7 positions matching TRBD1. CDR3 length: 13 residues. V lost 10 bases to trimming and J lost 6 bases; unmatched junction nucleotides: 11. CDR1 is LNHDA and CDR2 is SQIVND in the germline V gene (reference sequence). CDR3 coding DNA: TGTGCCACTTTCGGAAGGACAGGCGCTGAAGCTTTCTTT. It yields the protein CATFGRTGAEAFF.

On this clone itself: The sample has other DNA sequences that encode this CDR3 too. The chain employs TRBV18 and TRBJ1-2, with 7 bases identical to TRBD1. Per the germline V gene, CDR1 is KGHSH and CDR2 is LQKENI. The CDR3 runs to 13 residues. Trimming took 3 bases from V and 5 from J; bases not matched to a gene: 3. The CDR3 is CASSPDREYGYTF. CDR3 nucleotides: TGTGCCAGCTCACCCGACAGGGAGTATGGCTACACCTTC.

The chain carries TRBV7-6 and TRBJ2-1; TRBD2 matches at 13 bases. The CDR3 runs 15 residues. V lost 5 bases, J lost 10 bases, and 8 bases stayed unmatched. Looked up from germline, CDR1 is SGHVS and CDR2 is FNYEAQ. The CDR3 nucleotides are TGTGCCAGCAGCCCAGGACTAGCGGGAGCGGGGGAGCAGTTCTTC. This translates into CASSPGLAGAGEQFF.

The rearrangement uses TRBV19 and TRBJ1-5, with D possibly being TRBD1 (5 bases). The CDR3 has 15 amino acids. CDR1 and CDR2 from the germline V gene are LNHDA and SQIVND (reference sequence). The V gene lost 5 bases and the J gene lost 6 bases, with 17 bases spanning the gap. The chain's CDR3 is CASSSQGRDLQPQHF. In DNA form, the CDR3 reads TGTGCCAGTAGTTCTCAGGGCAGGGATCTTCAGCCCCAGCATTTT.

This clone was detected once. The chain has TRBV5-4 and TRBJ1-1; D is ambiguous. Germline V CDR1 and CDR2: SGHNT, YYREEE (reference sequence). This CDR3 has 13 residues. Trimming cost V 4 bases and J 1 base, with 8 bases left between them. The CDR3 DNA follows: TGTGCCAGCAGCCCGTCAGGGAACACTGAAGCTTTCTTT. Translated: CASSPSGNTEAFF.

The rearrangement joins TRBV5-4 to TRBJ1-2; possible D gene TRBD1, 6 bases. This CDR3 spans 14 amino acids. Looked up from germline, CDR1 is SGHNT and CDR2 is YYREEE (reference sequence). The V end was cut by 2 bases, the J end by 4 bases, with 12 bases between. The CDR3 spells CASSLKTGIYGYTF. The CDR3 nucleotides read TGTGCCAGCAGCTTAAAAACAGGGATCTATGGCTACACCTTC.

This chain joins TRBV7-9 and TRBJ2-2; D might be TRBD2 (6 bases). This CDR3 region has 15 residues. Trimming removed 6 bases at V and 3 bases at J, with 14 bases between. From germline, CDR1 is SEHNR and CDR2 FQNEAQ (reference sequence). The CDR3, as DNA: TGTGCCAGCAGACATCCCGGGACTCACACCGGGGAGCTGTTTTTT. It specifies CASRHPGTHTGELFF.

The chain combines TRBV11-2 with TRBJ1-6; TRBD1 might be the D (5 bases). The CDR3 has 16 amino acids. The V and J ends lost 4 bases and 0 bases respectively, with 10 bases between them. In germline, CDR1 is SGHAT, CDR2 FQNNGV. CDR3 sequence: CASSSRQSSYNSPLHF. In DNA form, the CDR3 reads TGTGCCAGCAGCTCCCGACAGAGCTCCTATAATTCACCCCTCCACTTT.

V is TRBV5-6 and J is TRBJ2-1; 8 nucleotides match TRBD1. Germline V lookup: CDR1 SGHDT, CDR2 YYEEEE. The CDR3 contains 14 residues. V shed 7 bases and J 9 bases; nucleotides not matched to a gene: 12. CDR3 sequence: CASLGQGLTVEQFF. The DNA of the CDR3 is TGTGCCAGCCTCGGACAGGGACTGACCGTTGAGCAGTTCTTC.

In its sample, this clone was seen once. This chain uses TRBV9 with TRBJ2-1; 9 bases align to TRBD2. The CDR3 contains 17 residues. V shed 4 bases, J shed 1 base, and the junction held 9 bases outside the gene matches. Germline V gives CDR1 SGDLS, CDR2 YYNGEE. The CDR3 loop reads CASSPSGGPYSYNEQFF. The CDR3 bases are TGTGCCAGCAGCCCGAGCGGGGGGCCTTATTCCTACAATGAGCAGTTCTTC.

The chain combines TRBV5-8 with TRBJ1-4; 7 bases map to TRBD1. The CDR3 consists of 15 residues. Germline V gene lookup returns CDR1 SGHTS and CDR2 YDEGEE. The trim removed 0 bases at V and 6 bases at J, leaving 5 bases unmatched. CDR3 loop: CASSLDERGHEKLFF. Written as DNA, the CDR3 is TGTGCCAGCAGCTTGGATGAGAGGGGGCATGAAAAACTGTTTTTT.

The V and J genes are TRBV7-3 and TRBJ2-3; TRBD1 might be the D (5 bases). The germline V gene encodes CDR1 SGHTA and CDR2 FQGTGA. V was pared by 2 bases and J by 11 bases, with 17 bases between. The CDR3 has 14 amino acids. CDR3 sequence (DNA): TGTGCCAGCAGCTTATTCGTAGATCAGGGTGAGCAGTATTTT. Translating gives CASSLFVDQGEQYF.

The V and J genes are TRBV20-1 and TRBJ1-5; 7 nucleotides line up with TRBD1. Germline-derived CDR1 and CDR2 are DFQATT and SNEGSKA (reference sequence). V lost 3 bases and J lost 0; bases outside the gene matches: 11. CDR3 length: 17 residues. The CDR3 region has the DNA TGCAGTGCTAGTAAACCCGGGACAGAAAATAGCAATCAGCCCCAGCATTTT. This gives the protein CSASKPGTENSNQPQHF.

The chain couples TRBV5-1 to TRBJ2-5, with 12 bases fitting TRBD1. Trimming took 4 bases from V and 4 from J; bases not matched to a gene: 14. The CDR3 has 18 amino acids. CDR1 is SGHRS and CDR2 is YFSETQ in the germline V gene. The CDR3 spells CASSTGQGAFSPGETQYF. The DNA of the CDR3 is TGCGCCAGCAGCACGGGACAGGGGGCGTTTTCCCCCGGAGAGACCCAGTACTTC. Based on the CDR3 plus reference TRBV5-1 and TRBJ2-5, the full variable domain is KAGVTQTPRYLIKTRGQQVTLSCSPISGHRSVSWYQQTPGQGLQFLFEYFSETQRNKGNFPGRFSGRQFSNSRSEMNVSTLELGDSALYLCASSTGQGAFSPGETQYFGPGTRLLVL.

CDR3 residues: CASSLGVLGSNEQFF. CDR3 bases: TGTGCCAGCAGCTTAGGGGTACTAGGCAGCAATGAGCAGTTCTTC. The chain carries TRBV11-2 and TRBJ2-1; a weak D match, TRBD2 (5 bases). The germline V gene encodes CDR1 SGHAT and CDR2 FQNNGV. Trimming stripped 1 base from V and 6 bases from J, with 13 bases between. This CDR3 is 15 amino acids long.

The rearrangement uses TRBV25-1 and TRBJ1-6, with a tentative D call TRBD1 (6 bases). The CDR3 loop spans 13 amino acids. The germline CDR1 and CDR2 sequences are MGHDK and SYGVNS. V lost 7 bases, J lost 7 bases, and 11 bases lay in between. CDR3 residues: CASKRGGNSPLHF. CDR3 nucleotide sequence: TGTGCCAGCAAGCGAGGGGGAAATTCACCCCTCCACTTT.

This clone has a single count. The chain uses TRBV7-9 and TRBJ2-7; 7 positions agree with TRBD2. Unmatched junction bases numbered 4, after V lost 1 base and J lost 1 base. The length of the CDR3 is 15 residues. Per germline, CDR1 SEHNR and CDR2 FQNEAQ (reference sequence). This CDR3 is CASSLVSSGSYEQYF. In nucleotides, the CDR3 is TGTGCCAGCAGCTTAGTCTCTAGCGGATCCTACGAGCAGTACTTC.

This chain connects TRBV9 to TRBJ2-7, with 8 bases aligning to TRBD1. The trim removed 0 bases at V and 5 bases at J, leaving 7 bases unmatched. Germline V gene lookup returns CDR1 SGDLS and CDR2 YYNGEE. The CDR3 runs 15 residues. The CDR3 DNA reads TGTGCCAGCAGCGTAGCGGACAGGGACGTCCACGAGCAGTACTTC. Translation: CASSVADRDVHEQYF.

The chain links TRBV6-2 or TRBV6-3 to TRBJ2-1; 9 nucleotides match TRBD2. The germline V gene encodes CDR1 MNHEY and CDR2 SVGEGT. Trimming removed 4 bases from V and 7 bases from J; junction bases left unmatched: 11. The CDR3 extends over 16 amino acids. CDR3 loop: CASSSSGLAARNEQFF. In DNA, the CDR3 is TGTGCCAGCAGTTCCTCGGGACTAGCTGCGAGAAATGAGCAGTTCTTC.

The chain combines TRBV10-3 with TRBJ2-4; 12 bases are shared with TRBD2. The CDR3 spans 16 residues. Germline loops: CDR1 ENHRY, CDR2 SYGVKD. V dropped 0 bases and J dropped 5; count of bases not matched to a gene: 2. Here the CDR3 reads CAISESASGGENIQYF. CDR3 DNA sequence: TGTGCCATCAGTGAGTCGGCTAGCGGGGGGGAAAACATTCAGTACTTC.

This clone was picked up one time. This chain connects TRBV27 to TRBJ2-7; 8 bases agree with TRBD2. The CDR3 runs to 15 residues. Per the germline V gene, CDR1 is MNHEY and CDR2 is SMNVEV (reference sequence). After removal of 2 bases from V and 0 bases from J, the junction contained 3 bases not matched to a gene. CDR3 DNA: TGTGCCAGCAGTTTAGCGGGAGGTATCTCCTACGAGCAGTACTTC. This translates into CASSLAGGISYEQYF.

The rearrangement joins TRBV3-1 (or the pseudogene TRBV3-2) to TRBJ1-3, with 9 bases lining up with TRBD1. Germline CDR1 LGHDT, CDR2 YNNKEL (reference sequence). This CDR3 contains 19 residues. The J segment lost 4 bases and the V segment lost 4 bases, leaving 17 bases of the junction unmatched. Written as DNA, the CDR3 is TGTGCCAGCAGCCGATTCCCGGGACAGGGACCTGGAACAGGAAACACCATATATTTT. This gives the protein CASSRFPGQGPGTGNTIYF.